This T cell receptor beta chain was sequenced in a study of blood T cells in healthy people across ages. Study-level background: About one barcoded TCR beta cDNA was captured per two T cells.

J lost 0 bases, V lost 7 bases, and 4 bases had no gene match. The CDR3 has 15 amino acids. Primers used in a second PCR of roughly 6 to 12 cycles were a sample-barcoded 5' primer and a J-beta primer mix. Each of the cDNA molecules was tagged by a template-switch adaptor with 12 random nucleotides. TCRdb re-called the 5' RACE reads with MiXCR, one entry per CDR3 protein. The top ten clones hold 7.9% of a sample with about 1.5 million distinct CDR3 sequences, 35% to 45% of them seen once. This clonotype has just a few counts. Each sample provided at least 5.5 micrograms of extracted total RNA. This rearrangement joins TRBV12-3 or TRBV12-4 to TRBJ1-1; 11 bases fit TRBD1. The specimen was blood. The receptor comes from a woman aged 18 to 35 in good health. The CDR3 nucleotides read TGTGCCAGCAAACGGGACAGGGGGATGAACACTGAAGCTTTCTTT. This sequence encodes CASKRDRGMNTEAFF.